A single sample is the source of the 14 T cell receptor beta chains below, sequenced in a study of OX40 agonist ivuxolimab in advanced cancers. Produced via immunoSEQ multiplex PCR; TCRdb's table is partial and in-frame only. The table shows tens of thousands of clones, with roughly 80% occurring only once. Material: CD4+ or CD8+ T cells sorted from blood, obtained in a trial of the OX40 agonist ivuxolimab. The receptor source for this set is an adult with an advanced solid tumor such as melanoma, head and neck, liver or kidney cancer.

The chain is built from TRBV10-1 and TRBJ2-7; a weak D match, TRBD1 (6 bases). In germline, CDR1 is WNHNN, CDR2 SYGVQD (reference sequence). This CDR3 has 21 amino acids. V was clipped by 5 bases and J by 3 bases, with 35 bases between them. The CDR3, as DNA: TGCGCCAGCAGTCCCCGTCTCAAAGCATCCTATAGGGGGTGTCCCGTCTACGAGCAGTACTTC. This translates into CASSPRLKASYRGCPVYEQYF.

J is TRBJ1-2 and V is TRBV6-5; D unresolved. The V gene's germline CDR1 is MNHEY and CDR2 SVGAGI. The V end lost 5 bases, the J end lost 6 bases, and 13 bases lay between the germline ends. The CDR3 contains 13 residues. CDR3 sequence reads: CASSQATLNGYTF. The CDR3 coding sequence is TGTGCCAGCAGTCAAGCAACTCTTAATGGCTACACCTTC.

The rearrangement joins TRBV2 to TRBJ2-5; either TRBD1 or TRBD2 may fit D (5 bases each). The CDR3 loop spans 11 amino acids. The germline gives CDR1 SNHLY, CDR2 FYNNEI. V was cut by 11 bases and J by 5 bases, with 12 bases left in between. The DNA for the CDR3 is TGTGCCGGCGCCAGGGAGGAGACCCAGTACTTC. Residues: CAGAREETQYF.

The chain joins TRBV28 to TRBJ1-5; D may be TRBD1 (6 bases). The length of the CDR3 is 14 residues. V shed 5 bases and J shed 0 bases, with 8 bases lying between them. From germline, CDR1 is MDHEN and CDR2 SYDVKM. The CDR3 loop is CASSRTDSNQPQHF. In DNA form, the CDR3 reads TGTGCCAGCAGTCGGACAGATAGCAATCAGCCCCAGCATTTT.

The rearrangement uses TRBV9 and TRBJ1-6; D uncertain. Looked up from germline, CDR1 is SGDLS and CDR2 is YYNGEE. The CDR3 is made up of 14 amino acids. V was clipped by 1 base and J by 6 bases, with 8 bases between them. The CDR3: CASSVSIGNSPLHF. The CDR3 DNA follows: TGTGCCAGCAGCGTATCTATTGGTAATTCACCCCTCCACTTT.

This clone occurred once. The V and J genes are TRBV9 and TRBJ2-3, with 9 bases lining up with TRBD2. This CDR3 region has 16 residues. Per the germline V gene, CDR1 is SGDLS and CDR2 is YYNGEE. Germline trimming cut 0 bases from V and 4 bases from J; bases unmatched to any gene: 6. The CDR3 nucleotides read TGTGCCAGCAGCGTAGCGGCGGGAGGGCTCGCAGATACGCAGTATTTT. Amino acid sequence: CASSVAAGGLADTQYF.

This chain joins TRBV11-2 and TRBJ1-4; D not certain. The CDR3 extends over 14 amino acids. Germline V lookup: CDR1 SGHAT, CDR2 FQNNGV. The V gene lost 1 base and the J gene lost 0 bases, with 3 bases spanning the gap. The CDR3 coding sequence is TGTGCCAGCAGCTTAGGAGCAACTAATGAAAAACTGTTTTTT. This encodes CASSLGATNEKLFF.

This chain joins TRBV7-2 and TRBJ2-7, with TRBD2 matching over 7 bases. The CDR3 length is 16 residues. Looked up from germline, CDR1 is SGHTA and CDR2 is FQGNSA. V shed 2 bases and J 6 bases; nucleotides not matched to a gene: 13. The CDR3 DNA reads as TGTGCCAGCAGCTTAAGGGACGGCGGGAGAGCGGGCGAGCAGTACGTC. Translating it yields CASSLRDGGRAGEQYV.

This rearrangement joins TRBV10-1 to TRBJ1-6, with a possible D match to TRBD1 (5 bases). The germline gives CDR1 WNHNN, CDR2 SYGVQD (reference sequence). V lost 8 bases and J lost 9, with 23 bases in between. The CDR3 has 16 amino acids. In nucleotides, the CDR3 is TGCGCCAGCCCTTGTGGGGGTTCACCTCGGGGTTCACCCCTCCACTTT. It encodes CASPCGGSPRGSPLHF.

This sequence joins TRBV7-9 and TRBJ1-2, with D perhaps TRBD1 (5 bases). This CDR3 is built from 14 residues. Germline assignment: CDR1 SEHNR and CDR2 FQNEAQ (reference sequence). V was pared by 4 bases and J by 2 bases, with 11 bases between. The chain's CDR3 is CASSSLGENYGYTF. For the CDR3, the DNA is TGTGCCAGCAGCTCCTTGGGGGAGAACTATGGCTACACCTTC.

The CDR3 region has the DNA TGTGCCAGCAGCGTAACAGGGGGCTTTGACTCACCCCTCCACTTT. Translating gives CASSVTGGFDSPLHF. The rearrangement joins TRBV9 to TRBJ1-6, with 9 bases fitting TRBD1. After removal of 1 base from V and 10 bases from J, the junction contained 6 bases not matched to a gene. Germline CDR1 and CDR2: SGDLS and YYNGEE. The CDR3 loop spans 15 amino acids.

The chain has TRBV6-5 and TRBJ2-1; 10 nucleotides agree with TRBD2. The CDR3 has 13 residues. The V gene's germline CDR1 is MNHEY and CDR2 SVGAGI. V dropped 0 bases and J dropped 14; count of bases not matched to a gene: 4. Written as DNA, the CDR3 is TGTGCCAGCAGTTACTCGAGCGGGAGGGGCAAGTTCTTC. Residues: CASSYSSGRGKFF.

The chain employs TRBV7-6 and TRBJ2-5, with 8 bases that match TRBD1. Germline-derived CDR1 and CDR2 are SGHVS and FNYEAQ. Trimming removed 3 bases from V and 5 bases from J; junction bases left unmatched: 5. This CDR3 has 14 residues. In DNA, the CDR3 is TGTGCCAGCAGCTTTTGGACAGGGCAGGAGACCCAGTACTTC. Translated, it gives CASSFWTGQETQYF.

The chain couples TRBV2 to TRBJ1-1; D is ambiguous. Germline loops: CDR1 SNHLY, CDR2 FYNNEI. The V end was cut by 10 bases, the J end by 1 base, with 13 bases between. CDR3 length: 13 residues. CDR3 sequence reads: CATREDGNTEAFF. DNA of the CDR3: TGTGCCACTCGAGAGGACGGGAACACTGAAGCTTTCTTT.